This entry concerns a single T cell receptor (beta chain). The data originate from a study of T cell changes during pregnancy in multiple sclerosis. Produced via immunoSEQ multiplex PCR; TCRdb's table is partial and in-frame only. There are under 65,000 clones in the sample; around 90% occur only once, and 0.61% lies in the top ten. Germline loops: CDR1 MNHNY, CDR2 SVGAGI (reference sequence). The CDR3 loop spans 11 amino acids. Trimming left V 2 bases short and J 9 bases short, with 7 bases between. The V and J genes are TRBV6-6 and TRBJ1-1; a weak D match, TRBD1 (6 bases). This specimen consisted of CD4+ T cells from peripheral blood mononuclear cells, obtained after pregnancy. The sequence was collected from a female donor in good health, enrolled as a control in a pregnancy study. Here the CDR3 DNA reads TGTGCCAGCAGTTACGGACAGCAAGCTTTCTTT. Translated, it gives CASSYGQQAFF.